Following are 9 T cell receptor beta chains from one sample sequenced in a study of blood T cell repertoires in COVID-19. Libraries were prepared by immunoSEQ multiplex PCR; TCRdb keeps only in-frame clonotypes and omits some of them. The sample has approximately 88,000 clones; about 77% are singletons. Sequenced sample: peripheral blood. The receptors stem from a man between 65 and 85 years old with COVID-19, enrolled during active disease.

This clone appeared a single time. The J gene is TRBJ2-1, the V gene TRBV30, with 8 bases identical to TRBD2. From germline, CDR1 is GTSNPN and CDR2 SVGIG (reference sequence). V shed 3 bases and J 6 bases; nucleotides not matched to a gene: 13. The CDR3 runs 16 residues. In DNA, the CDR3 is TGTGCCTGGAGCCTCCGCGGGACTAGGGTAGGCAATGAGCAGTTCTTC. Encoded protein: CAWSLRGTRVGNEQFF.

The CDR3 nucleotides are TGTGCCAGCAGCTCTAACATGGACAGGGCATATCAAGGGAAACTGTTTTTT. Its translation: CASSSNMDRAYQGKLFF. This chain joins TRBV5-4 and TRBJ1-4; TRBD1 matches 8 bases. Trimming took 3 bases from V and 11 from J; bases not matched to a gene: 18. Germline V gives CDR1 SGHNT, CDR2 YYREEE (reference sequence). The CDR3 length is 17 residues.

The sample holds one count of this clone. The chain recombines TRBV7-9 with TRBJ1-3; D unclear. The V end lost 5 bases, the J end lost 7 bases, and 12 bases lay between the germline ends. Germline CDR1 reads SEHNR; CDR2 reads FQNEAQ (reference sequence). There are 13 residues in the CDR3. The CDR3: CASSPRRGNTIYF. CDR3 nucleotides: TGTGCCAGCAGCCCCCGCCGAGGGAACACCATATATTTT.

Concerning this clone itself: Because it lacks the conserved phenylalanine or tryptophan at the end, this CDR3 is likely a read error. It is unclear where the CDR3 begins or ends on the DNA, so no DNA is shown, and the CDR3 is as TCRdb lists it. This chain joins TRBV6-6 and TRBJ1-1. The CDR3 totals 11 residues, both ends included. Per the germline V gene, CDR1 is MNHNY and CDR2 is SVGAGI (reference sequence). The CDR3 here is CASSYSGGSRV.

The gene calls are TRBV28 and TRBJ2-3; D gene unclear. Germline V lookup: CDR1 MDHEN, CDR2 SYDVKM. CDR3 length: 15 residues. V lost 8 bases and J lost 0, with 15 bases in between. The CDR3 loop reads CASALAGTSTDTQYF. DNA for the CDR3: TGTGCCAGCGCTTTGGCAGGCACTAGCACAGATACGCAGTATTTT.

V and J are TRBV19 and TRBJ1-1; D unresolved. CDR1 and CDR2 (germline): LNHDA, SQIVND (reference sequence). V was trimmed by 0 bases and J by 2 bases, leaving 16 bases between them. The CDR3 loop spans 17 amino acids. In nucleotides, the CDR3 is TGTGCCAGTAGTATAGAGGGAGACGGCCTGGGAAACACTGAAGCTTTCTTT. Translating gives CASSIEGDGLGNTEAFF.

The CDR3: CASSLPSGSYEQYF. DNA of the CDR3: TGTGCCAGCAGTTTACCTAGCGGGAGCTACGAGCAGTACTTC. The chain links TRBV28 to TRBJ2-7, with TRBD2 matching 10 bases. Germline V gene sequence: CDR1 MDHEN, CDR2 SYDVKM. V lost 2 bases and J lost 3; bases outside the gene matches: 1. The CDR3 totals 14 residues.

This rearrangement joins TRBV19 to TRBJ1-4, with 8 bases lining up with TRBD1. J was trimmed by 7 bases and V by 7 bases; bases with no gene match: 11. CDR3 length: 15 residues. In germline, CDR1 is LNHDA, CDR2 SQIVND (reference sequence). The DNA for the CDR3 is TGTGCCAGTACTCTTACAGGGGGTAGTTTTGAAAAACTGTTTTTT. This gives the protein CASTLTGGSFEKLFF.

The chain employs TRBV4-1 and TRBJ2-5; a weak D match, TRBD2 (6 bases). Germline CDR1 is MGHRA and CDR2 is YSYEKL. The CDR3 sequence is 18 residues long. V gave up 3 bases and J gave up 2 bases, with 22 bases separating them. The CDR3 spells CASSHLLVEGSTQETQYF. In DNA form, the CDR3 reads TGCGCCAGCAGCCACCTTCTAGTGGAGGGGAGTACTCAAGAGACCCAGTACTTC.